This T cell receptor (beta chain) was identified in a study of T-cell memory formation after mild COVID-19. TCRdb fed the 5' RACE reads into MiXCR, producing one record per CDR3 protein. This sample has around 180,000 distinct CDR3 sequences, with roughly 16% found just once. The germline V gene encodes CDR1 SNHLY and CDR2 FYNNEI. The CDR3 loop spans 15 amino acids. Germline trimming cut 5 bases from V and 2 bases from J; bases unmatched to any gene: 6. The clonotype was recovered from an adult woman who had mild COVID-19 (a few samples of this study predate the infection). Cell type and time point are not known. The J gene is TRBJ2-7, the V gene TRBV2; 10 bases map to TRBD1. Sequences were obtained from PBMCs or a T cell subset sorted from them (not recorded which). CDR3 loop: CASSQPGTGAYEQYF. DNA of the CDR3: TGTGCCAGCAGTCAACCCGGGACAGGGGCCTACGAGCAGTACTTC.